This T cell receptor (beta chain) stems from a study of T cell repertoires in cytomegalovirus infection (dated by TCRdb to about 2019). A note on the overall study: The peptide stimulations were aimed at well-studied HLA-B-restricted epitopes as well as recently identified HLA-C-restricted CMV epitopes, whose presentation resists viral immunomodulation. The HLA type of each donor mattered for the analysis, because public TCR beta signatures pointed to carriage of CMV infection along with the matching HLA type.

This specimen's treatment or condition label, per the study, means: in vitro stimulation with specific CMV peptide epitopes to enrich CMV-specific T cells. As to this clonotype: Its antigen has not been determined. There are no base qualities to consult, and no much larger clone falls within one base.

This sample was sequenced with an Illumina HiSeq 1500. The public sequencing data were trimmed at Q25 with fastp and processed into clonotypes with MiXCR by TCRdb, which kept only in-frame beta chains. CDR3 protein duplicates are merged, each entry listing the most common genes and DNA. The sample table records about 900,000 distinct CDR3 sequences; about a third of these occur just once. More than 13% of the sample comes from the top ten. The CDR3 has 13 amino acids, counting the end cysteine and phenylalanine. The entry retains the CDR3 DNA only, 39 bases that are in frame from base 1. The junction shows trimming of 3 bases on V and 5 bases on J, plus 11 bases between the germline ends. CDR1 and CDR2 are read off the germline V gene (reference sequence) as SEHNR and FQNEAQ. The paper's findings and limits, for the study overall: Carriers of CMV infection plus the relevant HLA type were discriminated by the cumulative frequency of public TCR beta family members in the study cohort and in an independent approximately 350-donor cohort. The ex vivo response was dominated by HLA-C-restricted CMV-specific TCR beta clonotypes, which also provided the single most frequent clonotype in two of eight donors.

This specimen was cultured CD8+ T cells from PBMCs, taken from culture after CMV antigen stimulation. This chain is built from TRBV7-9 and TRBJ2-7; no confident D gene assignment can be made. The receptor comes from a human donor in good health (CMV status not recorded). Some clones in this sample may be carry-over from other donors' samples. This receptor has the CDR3 CASSFTTVHEQYF. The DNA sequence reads TGTGCCAGCAGCTTTACAACTGTCCACGAGCAGTACTTC.